This is a list of T cell receptor beta chains from one sample in a study of identical twins. From the 5' RACE reads, TCRdb called clonotypes with MiXCR, one entry per CDR3 protein. Of approximately 220,000 distinct CDR3 sequences detected, approximately 9% appear once; the ten largest clones hold 4.5% to 5.5%. The sequencing sample was made of memory (CD45RO+) T cells sorted from blood. All receptors come from a woman aged 18-30 years in good health. Each CDR3 is given with its conserved first and last residue. The D gene is left open where the match is weak. Size values are once, few and many counts, or a class for expanded clones, and some rows have none.

len | j_gene | v_gene | abundance | d_gene | CDR3nt | CDR3aa
12 | TRBJ2-7 | TRBV6-1 | . | . | TGTGCCAGCGGGGAGACACGGTACGAGCAGTACTTC | CASGETRYEQYF
14 | TRBJ2-3 | TRBV5-5 | . | TRBD2 | TGTGCCAGCAGCTGGGATAGCGGGAGAGATACGCAGTATTTT | CASSWDSGRDTQYF
14 | TRBJ2-7 | TRBV20-1 | . | . | TGCAGTGCTAGCACGGGGAGTCACTCCTACGAGCAGTACTTC | CSASTGSHSYEQYF
15 | TRBJ2-1 | TRBV10-2 | many | TRBD2 | TGCGCCAGCAGTCCGACTAGCGGGAGCTCTGATGAGCAGTTCTTC | CASSPTSGSSDEQFF
15 | TRBJ1-5 | TRBV12-3/TRBV12-4 | . | . | TGTGCCAGCAGTTTATTCGGGCAGGCTGGTCAGCCCCAGCATTTT | CASSLFGQAGQPQHF
13 | TRBJ1-2 | TRBV6-6 | . | . | TGTGCCAGTGCCGGGGGTACTAACTATGGCTACACCTTC | CASAGGTNYGYTF
14 | TRBJ1-2 | TRBV18 | . | TRBD1 | TGTGCCAGCTCACCTGCAGGGGGCGACTATGGCTACACCTTC | CASSPAGGDYGYTF
17 | TRBJ2-6 | TRBV7-9 | . | . | TGTGCCACCAGGGGATGGGAGTTCCCCCCTGGGGCCAACGTCCTGACTTTC | CATRGWEFPPGANVLTF
14 | TRBJ2-3 | TRBV12-3/TRBV12-4 | many | . | TGTGCCAGCAGTTCCCAGGGGAACACAGATACGCAGTATTTT | CASSSQGNTDTQYF
15 | TRBJ1-2 | TRBV7-2 | few | . | TGTGCCAGCAGCTTAGCACGGGATGCTAACTATGGCTACACCTTC | CASSLARDANYGYTF
13 | TRBJ2-5 | TRBV20-1 | few | TRBD1 | TGCAGTGCGCCGACAGGGTCATGGGAGACCCAGTACTTC | CSAPTGSWETQYF
13 | TRBJ1-1 | TRBV4-1 | . | . | TGCGCCAGCAGCCAAGGGGTACGGGCTGAAGCTTTCTTT | CASSQGVRAEAFF
14 | TRBJ2-1 | TRBV5-1 | . | . | TGCGCCAGCAGCCCGGGGAACTCCTACAATGAGCAGTTCTTC | CASSPGNSYNEQFF
13 | TRBJ1-5 | TRBV20-1 | . | . | TGCAGTGTCGGACAGCTTAGCAATCAGCCCCAGCATTTT | CSVGQLSNQPQHF
14 | TRBJ2-1 | TRBV5-1 | many | . | TGCGCCAGCAGTCGGGGGTACAATTACAATGAGCAGTTCTTC | CASSRGYNYNEQFF
14 | TRBJ2-5 | TRBV5-6 | few | . | TGTGCCAGCAGCTTGGCATCGGGGTTTGAGACCCAGTACTTC | CASSLASGFETQYF
13 | TRBJ2-2 | TRBV11-2 | . | . | TGTGCCAGCAGCTTCAGGGTGGGCGGGGAGCTGTTTTTT | CASSFRVGGELFF
15 | TRBJ2-3 | TRBV20-1 | . | TRBD2 | TGCAGTGCTAGAGAAGAGCGGGGGGGCGCAGATACGCAGTATTTT | CSAREERGGADTQYF
17 | TRBJ2-1 | TRBV9 | many | . | TGTGCCAGCAGCCTTGGTCGTCCTATGGGAGATTGGAATGAGCAGTTCTTC | CASSLGRPMGDWNEQFF
14 | TRBJ2-3 | TRBV9 | once | . | TGTGCCAGCAGCGCAAGGCTAGCCCCAGATACGCAGTATTTT | CASSARLAPDTQYF
13 | TRBJ1-1 | TRBV3-1 | few | . | TGTGCCAGCAGCCATCGGGAATACACTGAAGCTTTCTTT | CASSHREYTEAFF
13 | TRBJ1-2 | TRBV10-3 | . | . | TGTGCCATCAGTGAGGAGGTAGCCTATGGCTACACCTTC | CAISEEVAYGYTF
15 | TRBJ2-4 | TRBV5-6 | many | . | TGTGCCAGCAGCTTGGCCCCCTCACGGGGAAACATTCAGTACTTC | CASSLAPSRGNIQYF
14 | TRBJ2-3 | TRBV20-1 | . | TRBD2 | TGCAGTGCCCGACTAGCGGGAGTGGTGGATACGCAGTATTTT | CSARLAGVVDTQYF
15 | TRBJ2-7 | TRBV20-1 | few | TRBD1 | TGCAGTGCGATCGCACCGGGACAGGGGGCATACGAGCAGTACTTC | CSAIAPGQGAYEQYF
11 | TRBJ2-3 | TRBV20-1 | few | . | TGCAGTGCCTGGGTTACAGATACGCAGTATTTT | CSAWVTDTQYF
13 | TRBJ1-2 | TRBV12-3/TRBV12-4 | many | . | TGTGCCAGCAGCCGGGGGACATTCTATGGCTACACCTTC | CASSRGTFYGYTF
13 | TRBJ1-5 | TRBV20-1 | few | . | TGCAGTGCTAGGTGGCAGCCTGATCAGCCCCAGCATTTT | CSARWQPDQPQHF